Here is one T cell receptor beta chain with its context. The antigen it recognizes is unknown. No much larger clone is present one base from it, and per-base qualities are unavailable. The cohort consisted of 666 healthy bone marrow donors. At the time of sampling, every cohort member was nominally healthy, though immune exposures that went unrecorded were likely present. The donor tested CMV seropositive and was one of the 289 seropositive cohort members. Every donor gave a peripheral blood sample, and the peripheral blood mononuclear cells from that sample were used for TCR beta sequencing. The Qiagen DNeasy Blood Extraction Kit was used to extract genomic DNA from the blood cell samples. From the cysteine through the phenylalanine, the CDR3 covers 17 amino acids. Only the CDR3 DNA stays, 51 bases, in frame from base 1. The germline V gene (reference sequence) supplies CDR1 MNHEY and CDR2 SMNVEV. V is cut back by 5 bases and J by 2 bases, with 9 bases in the junction unmatched.

This record belongs to a study of cytomegalovirus exposure and HLA in healthy donors (dated by TCRdb to the late 2010s). Notes on the research overall: An earlier analysis of roughly 500 of the donors reported 250 to 350 Gb of sequence data and around 110 million unique TCR beta sequences obtained from around 170 million T cells. Among a few hundred genotyped donors of the cohort, an average of roughly 240,000 unique TCR beta nucleotide sequences were sequenced per donor, about a sixth of them non-productive. Genome-wide SNP genotypes for about 65% of the roughly 670 donors were used in a later genetic analysis, which treated that subset as a discovery cohort. Class I and class II HLA loci were covered by the typing at four-digit resolution. All discovery cohort repertoires had been generated on a single sequencing platform. The later analysis used no new phenotypic data to find candidate immune exposures, relying instead on TCR beta sequences and their occurrence across donors. Four to six DR-DQ haplotypes were handled as single units for association and clustering because linkage in the cohort was strong. The T cell repertoires of about 700 subjects were profiled by immunosequencing and related to cytomegalovirus serostatus. Typing coverage varied by locus: roughly 629-630 donors for A, B, C, DRB1 and DQB1; roughly 560 for DQA1; around 570 for DPA1; under 490 for DPB1. An early release that covered 640 HLA-typed donors contained around 300 gigabases of sequencing data and approximately 85 million unique TCR sequences. Alongside the repertoire data, information on donor age, sex, ethnicity and CMV serostatus was compiled. A later analysis re-analyzed previously published TCR beta repertoires from 660 or so donors and added high-resolution HLA genotyping to study TCR occurrence patterns. In addition to the first cohort of roughly 670 subjects, a separate validation cohort of around 110 different subjects was used. High-throughput TCR immunosequencing, statistical association of individual TCRs with disease status, and machine learning were combined to predict cytomegalovirus infection status. The study aimed to test whether signatures of past pathogen exposure could be identified by cataloging public T cell receptors. To decide whether each TCR beta V gene segment behaved as functional or pseudogenic, an earlier analysis of some 580 of the donors relied on high-throughput TCR beta sequencing. Of the 300 to 400 genotyped donors, approximately 83% fell in the genetic ancestry cluster associated with self-reported Caucasian donors. The full study reports these points: The only immune exposure information available for the cohort was CMV serostatus. A later analysis found that HLA-associated TCR beta chains were more clonally expanded and had lower generation probabilities than equally common non-associated chains. Most TCR sequences were seen in very few donors, while some public TCRs were found in many individuals. Roughly 17 rarely observed V segments, including chromosome 9 orphons, were excluded from the earlier analysis of some 590 of the donors because counts were too low. In an earlier analysis of some 540 of the donors, most TCR beta V segments appeared in productive rearrangements about 87% or about 30% of the time, broadly matching IMGT annotations. In a later analysis, several top co-occurrence clusters were reported to appear linked to parvovirus B19, influenza, CMV and Epstein-Barr virus. A further reported finding was that TCR beta sequences accurately predicted the HLA-A and HLA-B alleles for most subjects in the first cohort. An association between a missense DCLRE1C variant and V-gene and J-gene trimming of TCR beta chains was found in a later genetic analysis and replicated in an independent cohort. A later analysis found that TCR association rates varied across HLA loci, with DRB1 alleles showing the most associated TCRs and HLA-C alleles the fewest. Sequencing depth was assumed to be roughly uniform across donors in the presence/absence analyses, though that assumption may not hold. The 87-base-pair reads could not distinguish some IMGT-functional V segments, including TRBV6-2 and TRBV6-3, so those segments were excluded. In a later genetic analysis, fewer N-insertions in productive TCRs were reported among donors in an Asian-associated ancestry cluster than the roughly 700-donor mean. When HLA alleles, especially DR and DQ, strongly co-occurred, attributing TCR associations to individual alleles was difficult. A cluster of highly shared sequence variants was judged likely to be a technical artifact of the sequencing pipeline. A few of the identified cytomegalovirus-associated TCR beta chains were confirmed in vitro to be specific for cytomegalovirus antigens. A later analysis associated about 16,000 TCR beta sequences with specific HLA alleles at a false discovery rate of 0.05. According to a later analysis, most CMV-associated TCR beta chains appeared to be HLA-restricted, and the HLA associations seemed to be driven largely by CMV exposure. The classifier was reported to diagnose cytomegalovirus status with high specificity and sensitivity in both the original cohort and the validation cohort. The study gave a list of more than 150 TCR beta chains associated with cytomegalovirus. It was suggested by the authors that the approach could potentially be generalized to other disease states and immunological phenotypes. The cohort was sequenced for TCR beta chains only, and without alpha or paired-chain data the features that could be detected were limited. Linkage disequilibrium might explain the correlated functional status among segregating V segments, but an unknown experimental factor could not be excluded. Because some donors lacked HLA typing at each locus, the association tests relied only on the typed subset.

To prepare the library, the immunoSEQ multiplex PCR assay was applied. A mixture of 60 forward primers for TCR Vbeta segments and 13 reverse primers for TCR Jbeta segments was used in the multiplex PCR. The CDR3 region of rearranged TCR beta genes was amplified from genomic DNA with a multiplex PCR assay. Amplified TCR beta libraries were sequenced as 87-base-pair reads on the Illumina HiSeq System. In the source study's methods: A later analysis tallied 75 million to 95 million unique TCR beta chains across the 610 or so repertoires, and approximately 11 million of those chains were shared by two or more donors. A nearest-neighbor algorithm error-corrected the raw reads and collapsed the reads into unique sequences, merging closely related sequences to remove PCR and sequencing errors. Alignment of CDR3 sequences to IMGT reference sequences was used to assign V, D and J gene segments. For a sequence to be retained, a match of at least six nucleotides was required to both a V gene segment and a J gene segment. A rearrangement counted as productive if the CDR3 had no stop codons and remained in frame with V and J, and every other rearrangement counted as non-productive. Following IMGT convention, CDR3 was defined as the stretch from the second conserved V-encoded cysteine up to the conserved J-encoded phenylalanine. Sequences without an unambiguous match to a single V gene segment were excluded from the earlier analysis of 450 to 750 of the donors. In an earlier analysis of approximately 500 of the donors, a V segment was called functional when productive rearrangements were above 56.7%, and segregating when the standard deviation between donors exceeded 5%. A statistical classification framework was developed to diagnose cytomegalovirus status using the catalog of TCR beta chain sequences. V and J gene assignment, in a later analysis, came from comparing TCR nucleotide sequences with IMGT/GENE-DB human TR gene sequences. A later analysis assigned CDR3 sequences and most-parsimonious VDJ recombination scenarios with the TCRdist pipeline. A later analysis defined each TCR beta chain by its CDR3 amino acid sequence plus V-gene family, and excluded reads lacking a unique V-gene family. As a way to deal with suspected cross-contamination and a sequencing artifact, a later analysis dropped hundreds of nucleotide sequences that were highly shared and had low generation probability. In a later analysis, a clonal expansion index was calculated for each public chain from normalized within-repertoire ranks of inferred template counts. Generation probabilities in a later analysis came from a VDJ recombination model fitted to out-of-frame rearrangements, and those results were checked against IGoR. A later analysis scored TCR-TCR, TCR-HLA and TCR-CMV co-occurrence with hypergeometric tests, applying a repertoire-size bias correction to TCR pairs. A later analysis estimated false discovery rates by permuting HLA or CMV assignments 20 times. In a later analysis, co-occurring TCRs were grouped with DBSCAN, and TCRdist sequence similarity was added when clustering was performed within HLA-allele-positive subsets. Repertoires with fewer than 30,000 or more than 120,000 public chains were left out of co-occurrence clustering, as were five repertoires with anomalous nucleotide sharing. Imported from immuneACCESS, the table was reduced by TCRdb to in-frame sequences with V and J called. These copies leave out some clones; in studies compared against another copy, an unresolved V gene accounts for under half, and the cause of the remainder is not known. D and trimming come from the DNA, and the V and J calls and clone size come from that table. The table for this sample lists about 140,000 clones; about 80% of them were counted only once. Of the sample, 1.2% to 1.5% falls within the top ten clones.

Sequenced sample: PBMCs. The chain joins TRBV27 to TRBJ2-3; 11 bases in the junction line up with TRBD2. This clonotype was obtained from a man aged 30 to 45 in good health and CMV-seropositive. DNA sequence: TGTGCCAGCAGTACCATACTAGCGGGAGACAACACAGATACGCAGTATTTT. This codes for CASSTILAGDNTDTQYF.